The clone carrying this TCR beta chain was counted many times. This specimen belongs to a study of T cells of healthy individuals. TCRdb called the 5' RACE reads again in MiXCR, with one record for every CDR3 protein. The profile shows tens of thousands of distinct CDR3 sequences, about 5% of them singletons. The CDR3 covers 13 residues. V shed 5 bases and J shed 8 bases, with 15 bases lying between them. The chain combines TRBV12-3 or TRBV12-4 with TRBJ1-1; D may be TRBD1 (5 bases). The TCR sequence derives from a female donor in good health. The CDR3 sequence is CASSPGARVEAFF. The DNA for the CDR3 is TGTGCCAGCAGTCCCGGGGCCAGGGTGGAAGCTTTCTTT.